Below, 7 T cell receptor beta chains from the same sample are listed, as sequenced in a study of blood T cell repertoires in COVID-19 (dated by TCRdb to about 2020). The library relied on the immunoSEQ multiplex PCR assay. Drawn from immuneACCESS, this table holds only the in-frame rearrangements with V and J called that TCRdb kept. Clones are partly lost; checked studies trace under half to an unresolved V gene and leave the rest unexplained. A total of about 200,000 clones appear in this sample, roughly 90% of them only once. The leading ten clones occupy about 1.6% of the sample. Sequencing used peripheral blood. The origin of the receptors is a man younger than 30 with active or convalescent COVID-19.

This rearrangement joins TRBV3-1 (or the pseudogene TRBV3-2) to TRBJ2-5; TRBD2 aligns across 12 bases. This CDR3 has 18 residues. V lost 0 bases to trimming and J lost 3 bases; unmatched junction nucleotides: 8. Germline CDR1 reads LGHDT; CDR2 reads YNNKEL (reference sequence). CDR3 nucleotide sequence: TGTGCCAGCAGCCAAGATTTACTAGCGGGGGGCCTCAAAGAGACCCAGTACTTC. Protein sequence: CASSQDLLAGGLKETQYF.

The chain joins TRBV7-9 to TRBJ2-7; possibly TRBD1 for D (5 bases). Germline loops: CDR1 SEHNR, CDR2 FQNEAQ (reference sequence). The CDR3 is 15 amino acids. V was cut by 3 bases and J by 2 bases, with 14 bases left in between. CDR3 in DNA: TGTGCCAGCAGCTTTACAGGTCAAAGTCCCTACGAGCAGTACTTC. It translates to CASSFTGQSPYEQYF.

This chain uses TRBV11-3 with TRBJ2-3, with a weak D call TRBD1 (5 bases). V lost 0 bases and J lost 2, with 6 bases in between. The CDR3 covers 14 residues. CDR1 SGHNT and CDR2 YENEEA come from the germline V gene. The CDR3 DNA reads TGTGCCAGCAGCTTAGACGGACACACAGATACGCAGTATTTT. This sequence encodes CASSLDGHTDTQYF.

V gene TRBV2 combines with J gene TRBJ1-2, with D tentatively TRBD1 (6 bases). The V gene lost 3 bases and the J gene lost 4 bases, with 15 bases spanning the gap. The CDR3 is made up of 15 amino acids. Germline CDR1 reads SNHLY; CDR2 reads FYNNEI. CDR3 region: CASSEGGGAGYGYTF. DNA for the CDR3: TGTGCCAGCAGTGAGGGTGGGGGGGCTGGCTATGGCTACACCTTC.

The chain has TRBV2 and TRBJ2-7; 8 bases line up with TRBD1. V was clipped by 6 bases and J by 0 bases; unmatched bases: 4. Per germline, CDR1 SNHLY and CDR2 FYNNEI. This CDR3 has 14 amino acids. The CDR3: CASRSTGGSYEQYF. CDR3 DNA: TGTGCCAGCAGGTCCACAGGGGGCTCCTACGAGCAGTACTTC.

The genes are TRBV9 and TRBJ2-5; 8 bases align to TRBD2. Trimming removed 4 bases from V and 5 bases from J; junction bases left unmatched: 22. The germline gives CDR1 SGDLS, CDR2 YYNGEE. This CDR3 has 19 amino acids. This chain's CDR3 is CASSPGAGTSAGAAETQYF. DNA for the CDR3: TGTGCCAGCAGCCCCGGCGCAGGGACGTCAGCGGGGGCCGCCGAGACCCAGTACTTC.

This chain uses TRBV9 with TRBJ2-4; 8 bases are shared with TRBD1. Germline CDR1 SGDLS, CDR2 YYNGEE. J gave up 4 bases and V 3 bases, and 3 bases lay outside the gene matches. The CDR3 length is 14 residues. The DNA of the CDR3 is TGTGCCAGCAGCGCCGGGACAGGAAAAAACATTCAGTACTTC. Amino acid sequence: CASSAGTGKNIQYF.